The 28 T cell receptor beta chains reported below all come from one sample, sequenced in a study of cytomegalovirus exposure and HLA in healthy donors. PCR used 60 Vbeta primers and 13 Jbeta primers. The protocol was immunoSEQ multiplex PCR, while the TCRdb copy is restricted to in-frame clones and leaves out a portion. The top ten clones hold 9.3% of a sample with around 150,000 clones, around 85% of them seen once. The sample comprised PBMCs. The receptors come from a man aged 18 to 30 in good health and CMV-seropositive.

The chain carries TRBV7-9 and TRBJ1-5; 8 bases line up with TRBD1. The V and J ends lost 4 bases and 5 bases, in that order; junction bases with no gene match: 10. Germline CDR1 reads SEHNR; CDR2 reads FQNEAQ (reference sequence). The length of the CDR3 is 16 residues. CDR3 residues: CASSSTQGARDQPQHF. The CDR3 coding sequence is TGTGCCAGCAGCTCAACTCAGGGGGCTCGGGATCAGCCCCAGCATTTT.

This chain's CDR3 is CASSLAGGVGETQYF. The CDR3 DNA reads as TGTGCCAGCAGCTTGGCGGGGGGAGTGGGAGAGACCCAGTACTTC. The V and J genes are TRBV5-8 and TRBJ2-5, with TRBD2 matching over 7 bases. This CDR3 region has 15 residues. With V trimmed by 0 bases and J by 4 bases, 6 bases remained unmatched. CDR1 is SGHTS and CDR2 is YDEGEE in the germline V gene.

The chain links TRBV5-8 to TRBJ2-5, with 7 bases fitting TRBD2. The junction had 10 bases not matched to a gene; V was cut back by 4 bases and J by 7 bases. CDR1 and CDR2 from the germline V gene are SGHTS and YDEGEE. This CDR3 has 14 amino acids. Here the CDR3 DNA reads TGTGCCAGCAGCACGACTAGCATGGTATCGACCCAGTACTTC. It translates to CASSTTSMVSTQYF.

This clone was counted a single time. V usage is TRBV27 and J usage is TRBJ2-7; D call uncertain. Trimming shortened V by 8 bases and J by 1 base, and 9 bases separated the two germline ends. The CDR3 runs to 12 residues. Germline V lookup: CDR1 MNHEY, CDR2 SMNVEV (reference sequence). The CDR3 DNA is TGTGCCAGCGACGGAGAATCCTACGAGCAGTACTTC. Translated: CASDGESYEQYF.

The chain combines TRBV6-6 with TRBJ1-5; no definite D call. This CDR3 is built from 13 residues. CDR1 is MNHNY, CDR2 SVGAGI, per germline (reference sequence). V shed 5 bases and J shed 2 bases, with 7 bases lying between them. The DNA for the CDR3 is TGTGCCAGCAGTCCCGGTGGCAATCAGCCCCAGCATTTT. Protein product: CASSPGGNQPQHF.

The rearrangement uses TRBV7-3 and TRBJ2-1; D unresolved. The CDR3 sequence is 15 residues long. V lost 5 bases and J 2 bases, leaving 13 bases between the germline ends. In germline, CDR1 is SGHTA, CDR2 FQGTGA. CDR3 sequence: CASSPTRLPYNEQFF. CDR3 DNA: TGTGCCAGCAGCCCGACTCGCCTTCCCTACAATGAGCAGTTCTTC.

The V gene is TRBV7-2, the J gene TRBJ2-5; TRBD2 matches at 7 bases. The J call is uncertain, as TRBJ2-7 better fits the DNA end. The CDR3 covers 15 residues. Germline values: CDR1 SGHTA, CDR2 FQGNSA. As DNA, the CDR3 is TGTGCCAGCAGCTCCGGACTAGAGGGTTCCTACGAGCAGTACTTC. Amino acids: CASSSGLEGSYEQYF.

The chain links TRBV19 to TRBJ1-1; D is unclear. CDR3 size: 10 residues. Trimming shortened V by 5 bases and J by 8 bases, and 6 bases separated the two germline ends. Germline values: CDR1 LNHDA, CDR2 SQIVND (reference sequence). The chain's CDR3 is CASSQEEAFF. CDR3 DNA: TGTGCCAGTAGTCAGGAAGAAGCTTTCTTT.

V usage is TRBV7-2 and J usage is TRBJ1-3, with 8 bases fitting TRBD1. Unmatched junction bases numbered 12, after V lost 5 bases and J lost 0 bases. This CDR3 spans 18 amino acids. Germline-derived CDR1 and CDR2 are SGHTA and FQGNSA. The CDR3 here is CASSPSQGALPSGNTIYF. The CDR3 DNA follows: TGTGCCAGCAGCCCCTCGCAGGGGGCCTTACCCTCTGGAAACACCATATATTTT.

Only a few counts were recorded for this clone. The J gene is TRBJ1-3, the V gene TRBV10-2; TRBD1 agrees at 7 bases. CDR3 size: 15 residues. The V gene's germline CDR1 is WSHSY and CDR2 SAAADI. V was clipped by 2 bases and J by 2 bases; unmatched bases: 3. The CDR3 sequence: CASSENQGAGNTIYF. For the CDR3, the DNA is TGCGCCAGCAGTGAGAATCAGGGGGCTGGAAACACCATATATTTT.

This chain joins TRBV19 and TRBJ2-3, with D possibly TRBD1 on 6 matching bases. CDR3 length equals 14 residues. V lost 7 bases, J lost 0 bases, and 11 bases lay in between. Germline CDR1 LNHDA, CDR2 SQIVND (reference sequence). CDR3 nucleotides: TGTGCCAGTAACTATGGACAGAGCACAGATACGCAGTATTTT. It specifies CASNYGQSTDTQYF.

This clone was observed once. The V and J genes are TRBV6-6 and TRBJ2-5; 7 bases match TRBD2. In germline, CDR1 is MNHNY, CDR2 SVGAGI (reference sequence). The CDR3 covers 15 residues. Trimming took 0 bases from V and 7 from J; bases not matched to a gene: 8. The CDR3 DNA follows: TGTGCCAGCAGTTACTCGATGGGAGGGAGTGGGACCCAGTACTTC. As protein: CASSYSMGGSGTQYF.

This clone appeared once. The genes are TRBV5-1 and TRBJ2-7; 9 bases line up with TRBD1. Germline CDR1 is SGHRS and CDR2 is YFSETQ. This CDR3 spans 13 amino acids. The V gene end was trimmed by 3 bases and the J gene end by 5 bases; junction bases not matched to a gene: 3. Here the CDR3 reads CASSSGDRDEQYF. CDR3 DNA: TGCGCCAGCAGCTCCGGGGACAGGGACGAGCAGTACTTC.

The chain has TRBV7-2 and TRBJ2-3; 10 bases agree with TRBD2. The germline CDR1 and CDR2 sequences are SGHTA and FQGNSA. V shed 4 bases and J 8 bases; nucleotides not matched to a gene: 9. CDR3 size: 15 residues. CDR3 sequence: CASSSTSGDSVTQYF. The CDR3 bases are TGTGCCAGCAGCTCTACTAGCGGGGATTCGGTTACGCAGTATTTT.

The chain combines TRBV30 with TRBJ1-3; the D gene is possibly TRBD1 (5 bases). V was cut by 6 bases and J by 7 bases, with 19 bases left in between. Germline V CDR1 and CDR2: GTSNPN, SVGIG (reference sequence). The CDR3 extends over 14 amino acids. CDR3 residues: CACRVAGKGNTIYF. Here the CDR3 DNA reads TGTGCCTGCAGGGTAGCTGGTAAAGGGAACACCATATATTTT. Supplemented by reference TRBV30 and TRBJ1-3, the full variable domain reads SQTIHQWPATLVQPVGSPLSLECTVEGTSNPNLYWYRQAAGRGLQLLFYSVGIGQISSEVPQNLSASRPQDRQFILSSKKLLLSDSGFYLCACRVAGKGNTIYFGEGSWLTVV.

The chain uses TRBV30 and TRBJ1-5; 9 positions match TRBD1. The CDR3 sequence is 13 residues long. The V gene end was trimmed by 5 bases and the J gene end by 5 bases; junction bases not matched to a gene: 4. Germline CDR1 GTSNPN, CDR2 SVGIG (reference sequence). CDR3 loop: CAWDRGKDQPQHF. The DNA for the CDR3 is TGTGCCTGGGACAGGGGGAAGGATCAGCCCCAGCATTTT.

Notes on this clone: The junction departs from germline at one end; a sequencing error may be responsible. The chain joins TRBV7-9 to TRBJ2-3; the D gene is possibly TRBD1 (5 bases). Germline CDR1 is SEHNR and CDR2 is FQNEAQ (reference sequence). This CDR3 is built from 12 residues. CDR3: CASSARTPFLVF. CDR3 nucleotides: TGTGCCAGCAGCGCAAGGACACCATTCCTTGTTTTT.

V gene TRBV10-3 combines with J gene TRBJ2-5; 7 bases are a match to TRBD1. The germline V gene has CDR1 ENHRY and CDR2 SYGVKD. V trimming: 10 bases; J trimming: 0 bases; junction bases outside the gene matches: 2. The CDR3 is 12 residues long. The CDR3 here is CATTGDQETQYF. The CDR3 DNA reads as TGTGCCACCACAGGGGACCAAGAGACCCAGTACTTC.

The chain couples TRBV5-6 to TRBJ1-1; D call uncertain. V was pared by 0 bases and J by 7 bases, with 13 bases between. This CDR3 is 14 amino acids long. Germline assignment: CDR1 SGHDT and CDR2 YYEEEE. CDR3 loop: CASSLEGGVGEAFF. CDR3 nucleotides: TGTGCCAGCAGCTTGGAGGGAGGAGTTGGTGAAGCTTTCTTT. Full variable domain (missing parts from reference TRBV5-6 and TRBJ1-1): DAGVTQSPTHLIKTRGQQVTLRCSPKSGHDTVSWYQQALGQGPQFIFQYYEEEERQRGNFPDRFSGHQFPNYSSELNVNALLLGDSALYLCASSLEGGVGEAFFGQGTRLTVV.

V gene TRBV4-1 combines with J gene TRBJ2-5, with D perhaps matching TRBD2 (5 bases). The germline CDR1 and CDR2 sequences are MGHRA and YSYEKL. CDR3 length: 15 amino acids. With 0 bases removed from V and 0 bases from J, the gap between germline ends came to 8 bases. CDR3 DNA: TGCGCCAGCAGCCAAGATGGACTGGACCAAGAGACCCAGTACTTC. Translating gives CASSQDGLDQETQYF.

The chain combines TRBV18 with TRBJ1-2; 8 nucleotides match TRBD1. Germline lookup yields CDR1 KGHSH and CDR2 LQKENI. V dropped 6 bases and J dropped 7; count of bases not matched to a gene: 10. The CDR3 has 14 amino acids. CDR3 region: CASSHSDRASGYTF. The CDR3 nucleotides read TGTGCCAGCTCTCACTCGGACAGGGCCTCTGGCTACACCTTC.

The chain couples TRBV11-2 to TRBJ2-7, with D tentatively TRBD2 (7 bases). The CDR3 runs to 18 residues. V lost 0 bases to trimming and J lost 1 base, with 19 bases between them. Per the germline V gene, CDR1 is SGHAT and CDR2 is FQNNGV. CDR3 protein: CASSLDPTGGPISYEQYF. CDR3 nucleotides: TGTGCCAGCAGCTTAGATCCGACGGGGGGCCCTATATCCTACGAGCAGTACTTC.

This chain connects TRBV7-2 to TRBJ2-3; D is possibly TRBD1 (7 bases). The length of the CDR3 is 19 residues. Germline loops: CDR1 SGHTA, CDR2 FQGNSA. The V gene lost 1 base and the J gene lost 4 bases, with 24 bases spanning the gap. CDR3 amino acids: CASSLVAGTALLGADTQYF. In DNA form, the CDR3 reads TGTGCCAGCAGCTTAGTGGCGGGGACAGCCCTCCTCGGGGCAGATACGCAGTATTTT.

The V call is TRBV15, the J call TRBJ1-4; a possible D gene is TRBD1 (6 bases). Germline loops: CDR1 LNHNV, CDR2 YYDKDF (reference sequence). The CDR3 has 17 residues. Trimming shortened V by 3 bases and J by 0 bases, and 14 bases separated the two germline ends. CDR3 bases: TGTGCCACCAGCAGCGGTGGGACACGGGCAACTAATGAAAAACTGTTTTTT. Amino acid sequence: CATSSGGTRATNEKLFF.

The V call is TRBV7-2, the J call TRBJ1-4, with 9 bases lining up with TRBD1. The germline gives CDR1 SGHTA, CDR2 FQGNSA. The J segment lost 8 bases and the V segment lost 5 bases, leaving 9 bases of the junction unmatched. This CDR3 comprises 15 residues. In DNA, the CDR3 is TGTGCCAGCAGCACGGGGGGGACAGGGTTCGAAAAACTGTTTTTT. Its protein is CASSTGGTGFEKLFF.

The V gene is TRBV5-6, the J gene TRBJ2-3, with 10 bases lining up with TRBD1. CDR1 and CDR2 (germline): SGHDT, YYEEEE. V shed 4 bases, J shed 8 bases, and the junction held 7 bases outside the gene matches. The CDR3 extends over 14 amino acids. CDR3 sequence reads: CASSARTGGGTQYF. CDR3 coding DNA: TGTGCCAGCAGCGCAAGGACAGGGGGGGGTACGCAGTATTTT.

The chain is built from TRBV7-9 and TRBJ2-7, with a tentative D call TRBD1 (6 bases). Trimming left V 1 base short and J 2 bases short, with 9 bases between. CDR1 SEHNR and CDR2 FQNEAQ come from the germline V gene (reference sequence). The CDR3 spans 14 residues. The CDR3 is CASSLVAGAYEQYF. In DNA, the CDR3 is TGTGCCAGCAGCTTAGTCGCAGGGGCCTACGAGCAGTACTTC.

The genes are TRBV6-1 and TRBJ1-3; possible D gene TRBD1, 6 bases. The CDR3 is 15 amino acids. Trimming pared 6 bases from V and 4 bases from J, leaving 16 bases between. In germline, CDR1 is MNHNS, CDR2 SASEGT. CDR3 loop: CASRLLQGIGNTIYF. As DNA, the CDR3 is TGTGCCAGCAGGCTGCTACAGGGAATCGGAAACACCATATATTTT.